This T cell receptor (beta chain) was captured by sequencing in a study of cytomegalovirus exposure and HLA in healthy donors. Unmatched junction bases numbered 5, after V lost 3 bases and J lost 7 bases. The V gene's germline CDR1 is SGHDT and CDR2 YYEEEE. This CDR3 is built from 14 residues. Researchers ran the PCR with 60 Vbeta and 13 Jbeta primers. Clones were read by immunoSEQ multiplex PCR, and TCRdb kept only the in-frame ones, dropping some. The profile covers under 150,000 clones, with roughly three quarters appearing a single time and about 1.4% taken by the ten largest. The chain carries TRBV5-6 and TRBJ1-4, with TRBD1 matching 8 bases. The source material was PBMCs. This clonotype was sampled from a woman aged 40-49 years in good health and CMV-seronegative. CDR3 sequence: CASSSRQGSEKLFF. CDR3 in DNA: TGTGCCAGCAGCTCCCGACAGGGGTCTGAAAAACTGTTTTTT.